This TCR beta chain was identified during a study of blood T cell repertoires in COVID-19. Looking at the study overall: Material from acute and convalescent COVID-19 was sourced from the United States, Italy and Spain. The cDNA or gDNA used as material had been derived from T cells, B-cell-depleted T cells, or PBMCs.

One Seattle source followed patients from active infection through their disease course. Per the study methods: Researchers report that nucleated cell counts were estimated from reference gene primer amplification. The protocol was immunoSEQ multiplex PCR, while the TCRdb copy is restricted to in-frame clones and leaves out a portion. D and trimming come from the DNA, and the V and J calls and clone size come from that table. This sample has about 120,000 clones, with about 90% found just once. Sequencing input: peripheral blood. The receptor was isolated from a woman aged 55-69 years with COVID-19, enrolled during active disease.

CDR3 coding DNA: TGTGCCACCTCGGGGGGGGACTCCTACGAGCAGTACTTC. It yields the protein CATSGGDSYEQYF. V gene TRBV15 combines with J gene TRBJ2-7, with 8 nucleotides matching TRBD2. V lost 8 bases and J lost 0; bases outside the gene matches: 3. CDR3 length: 13 amino acids. Germline V gives CDR1 LNHNV, CDR2 YYDKDF (reference sequence). The variable domain in full, completed from reference TRBV15 and TRBJ2-7, reads DAMVIQNPRYQVTQFGKPVTLSCSQTLNHNVMYWYQQKSSQAPKLLFHYYDKDFNNEADTPDNFQSRRPNTSFCFLDIRSPGLGDTAMYLCATSGGDSYEQYFGPGTRLTVT.